The clone carrying this TCR beta chain was found many times. Its antigen is unknown. V shed 3 bases and J shed 3 bases, with 18 bases lying between them. CDR3 length: 16 residues. Per the germline V gene, CDR1 is KGHSH and CDR2 is LQKENI. TCRdb re-derived calls from the 5' RACE reads in MiXCR, one entry per CDR3 protein. The table has some 12,000 distinct CDR3 sequences, 42% seen once. Without fetal bovine serum, CD3+ T cells were rested overnight. This sample is drawn from a study of T cell repertoires and leukemia-associated antigens. Study background: About 16.1 million effective reads came from all samples combined.

Study-wide points: No significant group difference appeared in Vbeta, Jbeta or VDJ counts. Specificity and function of the expanded clones need further investigation.

Input material: CD3+ T cells sorted from blood and cultured. The chain links TRBV18 to TRBJ2-7; D not certain. The sequence came from a female donor in good health. The CDR3 reads CASSPSRSASIYEQYF. The CDR3 DNA reads as TGTGCCAGCTCACCCAGTAGGAGCGCAAGTATCTACGAGCAGTACTTC.